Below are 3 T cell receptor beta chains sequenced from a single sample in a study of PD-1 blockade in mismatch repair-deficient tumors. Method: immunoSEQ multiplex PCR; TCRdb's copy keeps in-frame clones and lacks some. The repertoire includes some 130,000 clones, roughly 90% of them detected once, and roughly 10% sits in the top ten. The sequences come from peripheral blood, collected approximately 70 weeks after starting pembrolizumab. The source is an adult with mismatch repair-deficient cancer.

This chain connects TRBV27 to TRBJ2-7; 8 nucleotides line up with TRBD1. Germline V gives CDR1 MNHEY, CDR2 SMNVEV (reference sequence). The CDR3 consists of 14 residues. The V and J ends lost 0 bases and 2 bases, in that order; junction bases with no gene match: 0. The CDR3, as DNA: TGTGCCAGCAGTTTATCGGGACAGGCCTACGAGCAGTACTTC. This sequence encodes CASSLSGQAYEQYF.

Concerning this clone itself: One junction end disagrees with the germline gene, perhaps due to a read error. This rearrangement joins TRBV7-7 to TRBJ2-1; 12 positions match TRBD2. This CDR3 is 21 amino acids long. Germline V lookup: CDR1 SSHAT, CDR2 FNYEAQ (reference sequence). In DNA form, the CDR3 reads TGTGCTAGCAGCTTAGCGGGGTGGGTCCGGACTAGCGGGACCTTCTACAATGAGCAGTTCTTC. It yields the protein CASSLAGWVRTSGTFYNEQFF.

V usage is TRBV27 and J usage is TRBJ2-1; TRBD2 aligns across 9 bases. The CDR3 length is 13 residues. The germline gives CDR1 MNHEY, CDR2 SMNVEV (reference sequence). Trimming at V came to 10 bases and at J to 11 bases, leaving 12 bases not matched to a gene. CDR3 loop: CAIGASGASKQFF. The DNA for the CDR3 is TGTGCCATTGGGGCTAGCGGGGCCTCAAAGCAGTTCTTC.